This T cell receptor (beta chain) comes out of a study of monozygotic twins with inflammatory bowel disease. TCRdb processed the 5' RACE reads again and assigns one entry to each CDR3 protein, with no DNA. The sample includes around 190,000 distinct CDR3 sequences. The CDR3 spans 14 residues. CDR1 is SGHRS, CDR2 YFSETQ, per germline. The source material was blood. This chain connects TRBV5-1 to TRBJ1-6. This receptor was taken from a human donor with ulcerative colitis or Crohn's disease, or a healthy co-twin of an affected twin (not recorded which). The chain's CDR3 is CASSDSGPGSPLHF. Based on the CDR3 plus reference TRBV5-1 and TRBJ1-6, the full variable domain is KAGVTQTPRYLIKTRGQQVTLSCSPISGHRSVSWYQQTPGQGLQFLFEYFSETQRNKGNFPGRFSGRQFSNSRSEMNVSTLELGDSALYLCASSDSGPGSPLHFGNGTRLTVT.